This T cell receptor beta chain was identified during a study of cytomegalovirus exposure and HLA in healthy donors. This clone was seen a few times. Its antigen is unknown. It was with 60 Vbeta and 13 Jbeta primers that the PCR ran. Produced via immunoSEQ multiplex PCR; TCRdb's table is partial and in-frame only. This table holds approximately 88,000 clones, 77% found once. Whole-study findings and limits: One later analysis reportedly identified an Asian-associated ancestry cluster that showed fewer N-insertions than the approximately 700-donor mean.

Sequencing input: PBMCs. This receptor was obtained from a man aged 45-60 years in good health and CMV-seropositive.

As DNA, the CDR3 is TGTGCCAGTAGTCCTCGGACTAGCGGGGGTATCACCGGGGAGCTGTTTTTT. Its protein product is CASSPRTSGGITGELFF. This rearrangement joins TRBV19 to TRBJ2-2, with 13 bases that match TRBD2. Trimming removed 5 bases from V and 4 bases from J; junction bases left unmatched: 7. From germline, CDR1 is LNHDA and CDR2 SQIVND (reference sequence). The CDR3 spans 17 residues.